The 8 T cell receptor beta chains below were found in one sample sequenced in a study of cytomegalovirus exposure and HLA in healthy donors. The PCR made use of 60 Vbeta and 13 Jbeta primers. Profiled with immunoSEQ multiplex PCR; TCRdb holds only in-frame clones, not every one. The table has approximately 180,000 clones, approximately 80% seen once. The source material was PBMCs. The receptors stem from a woman in her 30s in good health and CMV-seronegative.

This chain connects TRBV18 to TRBJ1-6; 7 bases match TRBD1. The J segment lost 5 bases and the V segment lost 2 bases, leaving 6 bases of the junction unmatched. Germline-derived CDR1 and CDR2 are KGHSH and LQKENI. This CDR3 has 16 amino acids. Here the CDR3 DNA reads TGTGCCAGCTCACCATTCGTAGACAGGGATAATTCACCCCTCCACTTT. Protein product: CASSPFVDRDNSPLHF.

The chain couples TRBV19 to TRBJ1-2, with D possibly TRBD1 on 6 matching bases. This CDR3 has 16 residues. Germline V gene sequence: CDR1 LNHDA, CDR2 SQIVND (reference sequence). The V end was cut by 4 bases, the J end by 0 bases, with 15 bases between. In DNA form, the CDR3 reads TGTGCCAGTAGTAAGCGGACAGCCACCTCTAACTATGGCTACACCTTC. Its protein is CASSKRTATSNYGYTF.

The V gene is TRBV7-2, the J gene TRBJ1-5; no reliable D call. The CDR3 loop spans 13 amino acids. V was cut by 5 bases and J by 0 bases, with 5 bases left in between. Germline lookup yields CDR1 SGHTA and CDR2 FQGNSA. The CDR3 bases are TGTGCCAGCAGCCCCGGTAGCAATCAGCCCCAGCATTTT. Residues: CASSPGSNQPQHF.

The gene calls are TRBV5-6 and TRBJ2-7; 9 nucleotides line up with TRBD1. CDR1 SGHDT and CDR2 YYEEEE come from the germline V gene. J was trimmed by 6 bases and V by 0 bases; bases with no gene match: 7. This CDR3 is built from 15 residues. CDR3 amino acids: CASSLVRDRVREQYF. In DNA form, the CDR3 reads TGTGCCAGCAGCTTGGTAAGGGACAGGGTCCGCGAGCAGTACTTC.

The J gene is TRBJ2-7, the V gene TRBV11-2; maybe TRBD1 (6 bases). The CDR3 loop spans 13 amino acids. Trimming took 5 bases from V and 6 from J, leaving 14 bases between them. Germline V gene sequence: CDR1 SGHAT, CDR2 FQNNGV. CDR3 loop: CASSGHRDREQYF. The CDR3 region has the DNA TGTGCCAGCAGCGGACACAGGGACCGCGAGCAGTACTTC.

The chain joins TRBV29-1 to TRBJ2-5, with 7 bases fitting TRBD2. The CDR3 sequence is 14 residues long. With 0 bases clipped from V and 1 base from J, the junction kept 2 bases outside the gene matches. Germline values: CDR1 SQVTM, CDR2 ANQGSEA. In nucleotides, the CDR3 is TGCAGCGTTGAAGAGGGGAGGGGCCAAGAGACCCAGTACTTC. It is translated as CSVEEGRGQETQYF.

In this sample, this clone turned up a few times. This sequence joins TRBV5-6 and TRBJ1-2; maybe TRBD1 (5 bases). V was pared by 3 bases and J by 4 bases, with 16 bases between. This CDR3 region has 15 residues. Germline V CDR1 and CDR2: SGHDT, YYEEEE. The CDR3 region is CASSSKDREFYGYTF. CDR3 DNA sequence: TGTGCCAGCAGCTCAAAAGACAGAGAATTCTATGGCTACACCTTC.

Comment on this clone: A junction boundary mismatches the germline segment, possibly from a read error. The chain employs TRBV7-7 and TRBJ2-1; 14 positions agree with TRBD2. The CDR3 loop spans 18 amino acids. CDR1 is SSHAT, CDR2 FNYEAQ, per germline (reference sequence). This CDR3 reads CASSSNPPGLAGDCEQFF. The CDR3 coding sequence is TGTGCTAGCAGCTCCAATCCCCCGGGACTAGCGGGAGACTGTGAGCAGTTCTTC.